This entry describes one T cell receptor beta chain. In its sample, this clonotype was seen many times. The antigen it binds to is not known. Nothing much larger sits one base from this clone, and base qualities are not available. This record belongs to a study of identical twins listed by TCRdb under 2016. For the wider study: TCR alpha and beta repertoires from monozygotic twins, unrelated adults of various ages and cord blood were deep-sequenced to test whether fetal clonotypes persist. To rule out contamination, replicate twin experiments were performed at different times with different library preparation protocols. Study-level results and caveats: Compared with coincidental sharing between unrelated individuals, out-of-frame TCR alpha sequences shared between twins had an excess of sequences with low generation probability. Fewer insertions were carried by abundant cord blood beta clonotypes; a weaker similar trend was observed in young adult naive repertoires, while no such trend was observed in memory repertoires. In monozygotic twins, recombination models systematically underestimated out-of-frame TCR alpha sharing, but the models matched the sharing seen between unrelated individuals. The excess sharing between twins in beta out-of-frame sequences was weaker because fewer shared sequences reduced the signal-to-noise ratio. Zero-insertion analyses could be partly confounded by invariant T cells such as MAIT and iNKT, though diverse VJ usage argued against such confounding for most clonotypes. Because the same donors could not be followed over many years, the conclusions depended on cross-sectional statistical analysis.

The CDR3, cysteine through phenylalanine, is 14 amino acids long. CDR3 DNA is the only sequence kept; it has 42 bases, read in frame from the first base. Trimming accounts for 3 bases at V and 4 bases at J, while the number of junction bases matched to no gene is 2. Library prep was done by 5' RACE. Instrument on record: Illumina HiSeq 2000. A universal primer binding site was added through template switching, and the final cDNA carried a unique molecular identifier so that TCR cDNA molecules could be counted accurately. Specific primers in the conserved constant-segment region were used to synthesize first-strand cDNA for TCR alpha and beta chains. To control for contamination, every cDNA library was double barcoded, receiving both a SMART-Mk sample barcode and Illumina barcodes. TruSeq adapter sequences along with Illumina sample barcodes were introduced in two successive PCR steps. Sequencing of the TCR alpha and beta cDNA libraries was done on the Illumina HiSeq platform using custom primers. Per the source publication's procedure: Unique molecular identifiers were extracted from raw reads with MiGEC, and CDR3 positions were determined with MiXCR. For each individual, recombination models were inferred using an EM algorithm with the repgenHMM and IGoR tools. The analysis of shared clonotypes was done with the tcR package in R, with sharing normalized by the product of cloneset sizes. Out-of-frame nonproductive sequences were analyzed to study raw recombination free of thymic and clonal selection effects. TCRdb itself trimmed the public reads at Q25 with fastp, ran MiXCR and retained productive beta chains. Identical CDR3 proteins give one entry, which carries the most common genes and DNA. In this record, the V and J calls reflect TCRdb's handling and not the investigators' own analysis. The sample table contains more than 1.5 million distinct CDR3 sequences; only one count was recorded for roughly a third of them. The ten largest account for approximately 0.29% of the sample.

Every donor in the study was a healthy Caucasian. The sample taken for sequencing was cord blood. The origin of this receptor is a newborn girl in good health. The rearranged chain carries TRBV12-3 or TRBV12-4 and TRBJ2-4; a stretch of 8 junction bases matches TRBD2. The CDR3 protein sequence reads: CASSFGGGKNIQYF. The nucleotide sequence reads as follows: TGTGCCAGCAGTTTCGGCGGGGGGAAAAACATTCAGTACTTC.